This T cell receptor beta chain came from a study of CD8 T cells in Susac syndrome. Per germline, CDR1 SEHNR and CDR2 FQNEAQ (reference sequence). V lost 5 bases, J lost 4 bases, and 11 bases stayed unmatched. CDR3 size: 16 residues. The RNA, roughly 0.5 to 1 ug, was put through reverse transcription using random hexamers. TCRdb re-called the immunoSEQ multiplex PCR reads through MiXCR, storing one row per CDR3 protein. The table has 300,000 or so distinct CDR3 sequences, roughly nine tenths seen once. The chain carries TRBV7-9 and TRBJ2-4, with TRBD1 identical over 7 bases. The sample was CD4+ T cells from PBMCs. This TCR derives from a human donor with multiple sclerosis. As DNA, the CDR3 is TGTGCCAGCAGCGAAGACAGGGACGTCGGGAAAAACATTCAGTACTTC. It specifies CASSEDRDVGKNIQYF.